Presented here are 12 T cell receptor beta chains from one specimen sequenced in a study of blood T cell repertoires in COVID-19. Measured with immunoSEQ multiplex PCR; TCRdb has only the in-frame clones, and not every one. The table records 150,000 to 200,000 clones, 80% to 90% of them present only once. The source material was peripheral blood. These receptors originate from a human donor with active or convalescent COVID-19. The donor label of this sample is uncertain.

The chain links TRBV5-4 to TRBJ2-2; weak D call: TRBD2 (6 bases). The CDR3 runs to 14 residues. Germline CDR1 and CDR2: SGHNT and YYREEE (reference sequence). The V gene lost 0 bases and the J gene lost 6 bases, with 9 bases spanning the gap. CDR3 DNA: TGTGCCAGCAGCTTGGACAGGAGGGCCGGGGAGCTGTTTTTT. Translation gives CASSLDRRAGELFF.

The CDR3 loop reads CASARGSSYEQYF. CDR3 coding DNA: TGTGCCAGCGCAAGGGGAAGCTCCTACGAGCAGTACTTC. The rearrangement joins TRBV11-3 to TRBJ2-7, with D tentatively TRBD1 (5 bases). This CDR3 contains 13 residues. Germline CDR1 is SGHNT and CDR2 is YENEEA. The germline V and J ends were trimmed by 8 bases and 0 bases, with 11 bases remaining between them.

This clone occurred many times. The V call is TRBV4-1, the J call TRBJ2-1; the D is unclear. This CDR3 has 17 residues. Germline V gene lookup returns CDR1 MGHRA and CDR2 YSYEKL. V was pared by 1 base and J by 0 bases, with 13 bases between. CDR3 nucleotides: TGCGCCAGCAGCCAAGTTGATATGGGCTTCTCCTACAATGAGCAGTTCTTC. Its protein is CASSQVDMGFSYNEQFF.

This clone was recorded a few times. The chain carries TRBV4-1 and TRBJ2-7, with 8 bases matching TRBD2. This CDR3 contains 17 residues. The germline gives CDR1 MGHRA, CDR2 YSYEKL. V was clipped by 0 bases and J by 3 bases; unmatched bases: 10. The CDR3 reads CASSQDRGGRPHYEQYF. CDR3 nucleotides: TGCGCCAGCAGCCAAGATAGGGGCGGGAGGCCCCACTACGAGCAGTACTTC.

The genes are TRBV21-1 and TRBJ2-7; TRBD2, the table's D call, was not compared with the DNA. TRBV21-1 is flagged as a pseudogene. CDR3 size: 12 residues. The CDR3 is CARERGSYEQYF. DNA for the CDR3: TGTGCCAGAGAGCGGGGCTCCTACGAGCAGTACTTC.

This clone was observed a few times. This chain uses TRBV19 with TRBJ2-1, with 7 bases aligning to TRBD2. With 7 bases clipped from V and 1 base from J, the junction kept 16 bases outside the gene matches. Germline CDR1 and CDR2: LNHDA and SQIVND (reference sequence). This CDR3 has 18 amino acids. The CDR3 loop reads CASTSRGSSGLSYNEQFF. DNA for the CDR3: TGTGCCAGTACCTCAAGGGGATCTAGCGGCTTATCCTACAATGAGCAGTTCTTC.

The rearrangement links TRBV19 to TRBJ2-1; 8 positions match TRBD2. V was pared by 3 bases and J by 4 bases, with 5 bases of the junction left unmatched. The CDR3 contains 15 residues. The V gene's germline CDR1 is LNHDA and CDR2 SQIVND (reference sequence). As DNA, the CDR3 is TGTGCCAGTAGTATTTCGCGGGAGGTTTACAATGAGCAGTTCTTC. Protein sequence: CASSISREVYNEQFF.

This chain links TRBV3-1 (or the pseudogene TRBV3-2) with TRBJ2-7; 7 positions match TRBD2. After removal of 6 bases from V and 2 bases from J, the junction contained 7 bases not matched to a gene. CDR3 size: 14 residues. Germline loops: CDR1 LGHDT, CDR2 YNNKEL (reference sequence). CDR3 amino acids: CASSHSGPAYEQYF. DNA for the CDR3: TGTGCCAGCAGTCATAGCGGGCCGGCCTACGAGCAGTACTTC.

The rearrangement links TRBV7-3 to TRBJ2-7, with D perhaps matching TRBD1 (6 bases). The CDR3 has 13 amino acids. Germline V gene data show CDR1 as SGHTA and CDR2 as FQGTGA. Trimming pared 4 bases from V and 8 bases from J, leaving 15 bases between. The CDR3 here is CASSSYTDRQQYF. Here the CDR3 DNA reads TGTGCCAGCAGCTCCTACACCGACAGGCAGCAGTACTTC.

V and J are TRBV6-5 and TRBJ2-1; TRBD2 is a possible D gene (6 bases). V was shortened by 5 bases and J by 8 bases, with 13 bases between the two germline ends. Germline CDR1 is MNHEY and CDR2 is SVGAGI. The CDR3 contains 13 residues. CDR3 coding DNA: TGTGCCAGCAGTCCCCAGGAGGGGTATGAGCAGTTCTTC. It encodes CASSPQEGYEQFF.

This rearrangement joins TRBV2 to TRBJ2-1; D is perhaps TRBD2 (6 bases). V was clipped by 4 bases and J by 5 bases, with 12 bases between them. This CDR3 has 14 residues. Per the germline V gene, CDR1 is SNHLY and CDR2 is FYNNEI. DNA for the CDR3: TGTGCCAGCAGTGGAGGGACTCCAAACAATGAGCAGTTCTTC. Its translation is CASSGGTPNNEQFF.

The chain links TRBV11-2 to TRBJ1-1; D call uncertain. Germline V gene data show CDR1 as SGHAT and CDR2 as FQNNGV. The CDR3 contains 13 residues. Trimming removed 5 bases at V and 3 bases at J, with 10 bases between. For the CDR3, the DNA is TGTGCCAGCAGCGACGGGGTGGACACTGAAGCTTTCTTT. Protein: CASSDGVDTEAFF.